This TCR beta chain appears in the sequencing data of a study of post-analysis software for immune sequencing data. The overall study: Disease trajectories encompassed relapsing-remitting, secondary progressive and progressive-relapsing multiple sclerosis.

Points on this clonotype: Its antigen is undetermined.

V lost 2 bases and J lost 2, with 12 bases in between. The CDR3 has 15 residues. Germline V gene data show CDR1 as SGHAT and CDR2 as FQNNGV. cDNA libraries for TCR beta contained unique molecular identifiers. From the PCR reads, TCRdb called clonotypes with MiXCR, one entry per CDR3 protein. The sample shows 350,000 to 450,000 distinct CDR3 sequences, roughly 36% of them seen only once. Study-level results: Comparison with controls showed significantly lower normalized Chao1 diversity in multiple sclerosis patients. TRBV segments more frequent in patients than in controls numbered five and included TRBV5-6, TRBV5-1 and TRBV20-1. F measure clustering grouped samples strongly by preparation batch.

This clonotype was sampled from a girl aged 5-17 years with multiple sclerosis. This rearrangement joins TRBV11-2 to TRBJ2-5; a possible D gene is TRBD1 (6 bases). The specimen was blood. CDR3 in DNA: TGTGCCAGCAGCTTACAGGGGTCGGGGCAAGAGACCCAGTACTTC. Amino acid sequence: CASSLQGSGQETQYF.